A single sample gave rise to the 31 T cell receptor gamma chains below, sequenced in a study of γδ T cells in repeated Plasmodium falciparum infection (dated by TCRdb to the early 2020s). The library was prepared using multiplex PCR. Sequencing instrument: Illumina MiSeq. In TCRdb, clones were called once more from the public reads by CATT, and rows of identical DNA were later combined. The sample data list 11,000 to 15,000 gamma-chain clones, and about 1.5% of these were observed just once. The ten top clones hold 25% to 30% of the sample. Vgamma9/Vdelta2+ and Vdelta2-negative gammadelta T cell populations were flow-sorted from peripheral blood mononuclear cells for bulk TCR repertoire analysis. The sample comprised gamma-delta T cells from blood. All receptors come from a pool of human donors (malaria-infected and uninfected, not separated).

This clone has just a few counts. TCRdb's entry gives the protein of a much larger clone, which mismatches this DNA's translation at residues 4 and 5, likely from a read error; the protein reported here is translated from the DNA. The chain employs TRGV4 and TRGJ1 or TRGJ2. Per germline, CDR1 EGSTGY and CDR2 YDSYTSSV. The V gene end was trimmed by 8 bases and the J gene end by 3 bases; junction bases not matched to a gene: 16. There are 15 residues in the CDR3. The CDR3 nucleotides read TGTGCCACCTTGTATGGCACAGGGGTTTATTATAAGAAACTCTTT. It translates to CATLYGTGVYYKKLF.

Turning to this clone: This is likely an artifact of a read error, given a far larger clone one base away. This same CDR3 is encoded by further DNA sequences in the sample. The gene calls are TRGV9 and TRGJ1 or TRGJ2. In the absence of a J gene in TCRdb, the DNA was matched to germline to assign it here. CDR3 length: 13 amino acids. Germline V gives CDR1 GITISATS, CDR2 ISYDGTV (reference sequence). V dropped 7 bases and J dropped 7; count of bases not matched to a gene: 13. CDR3 loop: CALCPRPYYKKLF. The CDR3 DNA reads TGTGCCTTGTGCCCTAGACCTTACTATAAGAAACTCTTT.

A word on this clone: TCRdb attributes to this sequence the protein of a much larger clone, which differs from the DNA translation at residue 17; a read error is likely, and the protein displayed is translated from the DNA. A V gene of TRGV9 was called, but no J gene was assigned. Germline V gene sequence: CDR1 GITISATS, CDR2 ISYDGTV (reference sequence). The CDR3 has 19 residues. The CDR3 region is CALWEVHFSGELGKKIRVF. DNA of the CDR3: TGTGCCTTGTGGGAGGTGCATTTTTCGGGAGAGTTGGGCAAAAAAATCAGGGTATTT.

About this clone itself: A far larger clone is off by one base, so a read error is likely. The sample holds other DNA sequences that translate to the same CDR3. This chain's CDR3 is CALWHHWDYKKLF. The CDR3 DNA is TGTGCCTTGTGGCACCACTGGGACTATAAGAAACTCTTT. The chain couples TRGV9 to TRGJ1 or TRGJ2. Because TCRdb records no J gene, it was assigned here through a match of the DNA to germline. The germline V gene encodes CDR1 GITISATS and CDR2 ISYDGTV (reference sequence). The CDR3 is 13 residues long. The ends lost 6 bases at V and 7 bases at J; junction bases unmatched: 12.

Note on this clone: TCRdb assigns this DNA the protein of a much larger clone, which departs from its translation at residue 5; this likely reflects a read error, and the protein shown comes from translating the DNA. This chain links TRGV2 with TRGJ1 or TRGJ2. TCRdb supplies no J gene; here it was assigned by aligning the nucleotide sequence to germline. The CDR3 contains 17 residues. In germline, CDR1 is EGSNGY, CDR2 YDSYNSKV. CDR3 DNA sequence: TGTGCCACCTGGGGCGGGCTCCCCGCCAAGTATTATTATAAGAAACTCTTT. It encodes CATWGGLPAKYYYKKLF.

This clone was picked up many times. A far larger clone is only one base removed, so a read error is likely. This sample also contains other DNA sequences that code for the same CDR3. The CDR3: CALWAQGELGKKIKVF. Written as DNA, the CDR3 is TGTGCCTTGTGGGCCCAAGGTGAATTGGGCAAAAAAATCAAGGTATTT. This chain uses TRGV9 with TRGJP. Germline V CDR1 and CDR2: GITISATS, ISYDGTV (reference sequence). The CDR3 consists of 16 residues. V shed 5 bases, J shed 10 bases, and the junction held 11 bases outside the gene matches.

With respect to this clone: The translation of this DNA and the TCRdb protein of a much larger clone differ at residue 5, probably owing to a read error; the protein shown here is translated from the DNA. The V gene is TRGV9, the J gene TRGJP. Germline matching of the DNA provided the J gene here, since TCRdb leaves it blank. The CDR3 covers 13 residues. V shed 10 bases and J 9 bases; nucleotides not matched to a gene: 6. CDR1 is GITISATS and CDR2 is ISYDGTV in the germline V gene (reference sequence). CDR3 sequence (DNA): TGTGCCTTCTTAGGGTTGGGCAAAAAAATCAAGGTATTT. This translates into CAFLGLGKKIKVF.

In this sample, this clone turned up many times. The TCRdb protein comes from a much larger clone and disagrees with this DNA's translation at residue 12, likely due to a read error; the protein given here is derived from the DNA. This CDR3 is also generated by other DNA sequences in the sample. The chain uses TRGV9 and TRGJ1 or TRGJ2. The germline gives CDR1 GITISATS, CDR2 ISYDGTV (reference sequence). This CDR3 is built from 14 residues. CDR3 DNA sequence: TGTGCCTTGTGGGAGGAATTCAAATATTATAAGAACCTCTTT. This sequence encodes CALWEEFKYYKNLF.

Regarding this clone: TCRdb records a much larger clone's protein for this DNA, with a difference at residue 3 that likely arises from a read error; the protein given is the translation of the DNA. The chain joins TRGV5 to TRGJ1 or TRGJ2. Here the J gene came from matching the DNA to germline, since TCRdb omits it. The length of the CDR3 is 15 residues. Germline V gene sequence: CDR1 VINAFY, CDR2 YDVSNSKD. In DNA, the CDR3 is TGTGCCATCTGGGACAGGAAATCGAATTATTATAAGAAACTCTTT. Protein: CAIWDRKSNYYKKLF.

This clone was recorded at least ten times. A far larger clone is off by one base, so a read error is likely. The same CDR3 can be traced to other DNA sequences in this sample. V gene TRGV9 combines with J gene TRGJ1 or TRGJ2. The J gene, missing from TCRdb, was assigned here through DNA to germline matching. Germline CDR1 reads GITISATS; CDR2 reads ISYDGTV (reference sequence). V gave up 0 bases and J gave up 10 bases; unmatched junction bases: 6. The CDR3 runs 12 residues. CDR3 DNA: TGTGCCTTGTGGGAGGTGCACTACAAGAAACTCTTT. The encoded protein is CALWEVHYKKLF.

This clone is medium-sized (0.01 to 0.1%) by share. A read error is possible here, since a much larger clone lies one base away. The sample holds other DNA sequences that translate to the same CDR3. This sequence joins TRGV9 and TRGJP. This CDR3 is 16 amino acids long. The germline CDR1 and CDR2 sequences are GITISATS and ISYDGTV (reference sequence). The trim removed 4 bases at V and 3 bases at J, leaving 3 bases unmatched. This chain's CDR3 is CALWDLQELGKKIKVF. The DNA of the CDR3 is TGTGCCTTGTGGGACCTGCAAGAGTTGGGCAAAAAAATCAAGGTATTT.

There are a few counts of this clone. TCRdb's entry gives the protein of a much larger clone, which mismatches this DNA's translation at residue 5, likely from a read error; the protein reported here is translated from the DNA. The CDR3 here is CALWDPALNYYKKLF. The CDR3 coding sequence is TGTGCCTTGTGGGATCCCGCCTTGAATTATTATAAGAAACTCTTT. The rearrangement uses TRGV9 and TRGJ1 or TRGJ2. V trimming: 4 bases; J trimming: 0 bases; junction bases outside the gene matches: 9. This CDR3 spans 15 amino acids. The V gene's germline CDR1 is GITISATS and CDR2 ISYDGTV (reference sequence).

A remark on this clone: The protein TCRdb lists belongs to a much larger clone and differs from this DNA's translation at residue 3, which points to a read error; the protein shown is made from the DNA. The rearrangement uses TRGV5 and TRGJ1 or TRGJ2. The CDR3 has 12 amino acids. The germline gives CDR1 VINAFY, CDR2 YDVSNSKD. In DNA form, the CDR3 reads TGTGCCGCCTGGGACATCGACTATAAGAAACTCTTT. The encoded protein is CAAWDIDYKKLF.

The table lists this clone with many counts. Since a far larger clone is one base different, this is likely a read error. The chain carries TRGV9 and TRGJP. Germline V lookup: CDR1 GITISATS, CDR2 ISYDGTV (reference sequence). This CDR3 comprises 15 residues. CDR3 coding DNA: TGTGCCTTGTGGGAGGAAGAGTTGGGCAAAAAAGTCAAGGTATTT. Protein sequence: CALWEEELGKKVKVF.

In the case of this clone: TCRdb's protein, taken from a much larger clone, differs from this DNA's translation at residue 10, likely owing to a read error; the protein displayed comes from the DNA. The J gene went uncalled, whereas the V gene is TRGV9. The germline V gene has CDR1 GITISATS and CDR2 ISYDGTV (reference sequence). The CDR3 totals 11 residues. CDR3 region: CALWETGFKTF. DNA of the CDR3: TGTGCCTTGTGGGAGACAGGGTTCAAGACATTT.

This clone was picked up many times. A far larger clone is one base from this, pointing to a likely read error. Other DNA sequences in this sample translate to the same CDR3. CDR3 coding DNA: TGTGCCCTGTGGGAGGTTACGGAGTTGGGCAAAAAAATCAAGGTATTT. Its protein is CALWEVTELGKKIKVF. The chain has TRGV9 and TRGJP. Per the germline V gene, CDR1 is GITISATS and CDR2 is ISYDGTV (reference sequence). This CDR3 spans 16 amino acids.

This clone was detected many times. The translation of this DNA and the TCRdb protein of a much larger clone differ at residue 15, probably owing to a read error; the protein shown here is translated from the DNA. This chain joins TRGV9 and TRGJP1. The J gene was missing in TCRdb and was found by matching the end of the DNA to germline. The germline V gene encodes CDR1 GITISATS and CDR2 ISYDGTV (reference sequence). Unmatched junction bases numbered 24, after V lost 5 bases and J lost 15 bases. This CDR3 has 16 residues. CDR3 bases: TGTGCCTTGTGGGGCAGTAAAGAGTTGGGCAAAAAAATCAAGATATTT. Its translation: CALWGSKELGKKIKIF.

This clone has a count of ten or more. A read error is the likely source, as a far larger clone sits one nucleotide away. This sample also contains other DNA sequences that code for the same CDR3. J is TRGJP and V is TRGV9. The J gene was missing in TCRdb and was found by matching the end of the DNA to germline. Germline CDR1 and CDR2: GITISATS and ISYDGTV (reference sequence). CDR3 length: 17 residues. DNA for the CDR3: TGTGCCCTGTGGGAGGTGCAAGTTGGGTTGGGCAAAAAAATCAAGGTATTT. Translation gives CALWEVQVGLGKKIKVF.

This clone was seen a handful of times. TCRdb shows a much larger clone's protein in place of this DNA's translation, and the two differ at residue 3, likely through a read error; the protein shown is translated from the DNA. The genes are TRGV2 and TRGJ1 or TRGJ2. Germline loops: CDR1 EGSNGY, CDR2 YDSYNSKV. This CDR3 is built from 17 residues. The CDR3: CAPWDGLPAKYYYKKLF. The CDR3 DNA follows: TGTGCCCCCTGGGACGGGCTCCCCGCCAAGTATTATTATAAGAAACTCTTT.

This clone showed up just a few times. This likely stems from a read error, as it lies one base from a far larger clone. The same CDR3 can be traced to other DNA sequences in this sample. This sequence joins TRGV9 and TRGJP. The J gene, absent from TCRdb, was called here by matching the DNA to germline. J lost 5 bases, V lost 4 bases, and 8 bases had no gene match. This CDR3 comprises 17 residues. CDR1 and CDR2 (germline): GITISATS, ISYDGTV (reference sequence). CDR3 sequence: CALWEVHKELGKKIKVF. In nucleotides, the CDR3 is TGTGCCTTGTGGGAAGTCCATAAAGAGTTGGGCAAAAAAATCAAGGTATTT.

Sample share makes this clone medium-sized. The gene calls are TRGV5 and TRGJ1 or TRGJ2. Losses at the gene ends were 0 bases for V and 3 bases for J; bases not matched to a gene: 5. The CDR3 length is 14 residues. Germline V gives CDR1 VINAFY, CDR2 YDVSNSKD. The CDR3 loop is CATWDRPSYYKKLF. In nucleotides, the CDR3 is TGTGCCACCTGGGACAGGCCAAGTTATTATAAGAAACTCTTT.

This clone was detected ten times or more. TCRdb assigns this DNA the protein of a much larger clone, which departs from its translation at residue 7; this likely reflects a read error, and the protein shown comes from translating the DNA. The chain couples TRGV8 to TRGJ1 or TRGJ2. CDR1 is VENAVY, CDR2 YDSYNSRV, per germline. The V segment lost 0 bases and the J segment 8 bases; nucleotides outside the gene matches: 7. This CDR3 is 13 amino acids long. CDR3 DNA: TGTGCCACCTGGGATAGGACCAAAGATAAGAAACTCTTT. This sequence encodes CATWDRTKDKKLF.

This clone came up many times. A far larger clone is a single base away, which makes a read error likely. The J gene is TRGJ1 or TRGJ2, the V gene TRGV3. Germline V gives CDR1 VTNTFY, CDR2 YDVSTARD (reference sequence). The CDR3 consists of 11 residues. V was clipped by 5 bases and J by 7 bases; unmatched bases: 5. The CDR3 loop is CATWVYYKKLF. The CDR3 DNA sequence: TGTGCCACCTGGGTTTACTATAAGAAACTCTTT.

This clone was detected only a few times. This DNA's translation differs at residue 10 from TCRdb's protein, which comes from a much larger clone; a read error is likely, and the protein shown is translated from the DNA. The rearrangement joins TRGV9 to TRGJ1 or TRGJ2. TCRdb supplies no J gene; here it was assigned by aligning the nucleotide sequence to germline. There are 13 residues in the CDR3. The V gene's germline CDR1 is GITISATS and CDR2 ISYDGTV (reference sequence). The CDR3 here is CALWEESYYEKLF. The CDR3 DNA follows: TGTGCCTTGTGGGAGGAATCTTATTATGAGAAACTCTTT.

A few counts support this clone. The limits of the CDR3 on the DNA are not certain, so only TCRdb's listed CDR3 is given. The J gene is uncalled and the V gene is TRGV9. The germline V gene has CDR1 GITISATS and CDR2 ISYDGTV (reference sequence). From its first to its last residue, the CDR3 has 33 amino acids. CDR3 residues: CACGYSYRIIIRNSLAVEQHLLSQVSIGRIQHF.

This clone was counted a few times. This likely reflects a read error, since a far larger clone is one base away. Additional DNA sequences in this sample encode the identical CDR3. Here the V gene is TRGV9, but the J gene went uncalled. Germline V gene lookup returns CDR1 GITISATS and CDR2 ISYDGTV (reference sequence). There are 15 residues in the CDR3. The CDR3 spells CALWEVGLLDYKKLF. The CDR3 DNA reads TGTGCCTTGTGGGAGGTAGGATTATTGGATTATAAAAAACTCTTT.

Judged by abundance, this clone is medium-sized (0.01 to 0.1%). A much larger clone is a single base away; this may be a read error. The same CDR3 arises from other DNA sequences in this sample as well. The chain is built from TRGV9 and TRGJP. Germline-derived CDR1 and CDR2 are GITISATS and ISYDGTV (reference sequence). Trimming cost V 2 bases and J 7 bases; bases outside gene matches: 2. The CDR3 spans 15 residues. CDR3 in amino acids: CALWEAELGKKIKVF. In DNA, the CDR3 is TGTGCCTTGTGGGAGGCGGAGTTGGGCAAAAAAATCAAGGTATTT.

This clone came up many times. It differs at one base from a far larger clone, so likely a read error. The chain carries TRGV4 and TRGJ1 or TRGJ2. CDR1 is EGSTGY and CDR2 is YDSYTSSV in the germline V gene. The CDR3 is 10 residues long. CDR3 residues: CATWEHGLVF. Here the CDR3 DNA reads TGTGCCACCTGGGAACACGGTTTAGTCTTT.

Note on this clone: With only one base between it and a far larger clone, this is likely a read error. The DNA is omitted, as the CDR3 cannot be located on it reliably, and the CDR3 follows TCRdb's listing. The V gene was identified as TRGV2, while no J gene was called. The CDR3 is 32 amino acids long, termini counted. Germline CDR1 reads EGSNGY; CDR2 reads YDSYNSKV. CDR3 sequence: CATWDGPIGIRNSLAVEQHWLSQVSIGRIQHF.

This clone was seen ten or more times. A single base is all that separates this from a far larger clone, so a read error is likely. Other DNA sequences in the same sample also yield this CDR3. The J gene is TRGJ1 or TRGJ2, the V gene TRGV4. The germline CDR1 and CDR2 sequences are EGSTGY and YDSYTSSV. The CDR3 runs to 14 residues. CDR3 nucleotide sequence: TGCGCCACCTGGGATGGGCCCCCTTATTATAAGAAACTCTTT. Protein sequence: CATWDGPPYYKKLF.

In this sample, this clone turned up a few times. The TCRdb protein, from a much larger clone, departs from this DNA's translation at residue 9, likely by read error; the protein shown derives from the DNA. The chain has TRGV9 and TRGJ1 or TRGJ2. The J gene, missing from TCRdb, was assigned here through DNA to germline matching. The CDR3 consists of 15 residues. Germline assignment: CDR1 GITISATS and CDR2 ISYDGTV (reference sequence). Unmatched junction bases numbered 12, after V lost 4 bases and J lost 3 bases. This chain's CDR3 is CALWEYGVPYYKKLF. CDR3 nucleotides: TGTGCCTTGTGGGAATATGGTGTGCCTTATTATAAGAAACTCTTT.